Given below is one TCR beta chain in context. Its antigen is undetermined. The record originates from a study of STAT3 mutations in large granular lymphocyte leukemia. Study-wide findings and caveats: A small but highly pathogenic clone may have been missed. TCR clonotype switching after therapy occurred in about 35% of the 18 patients. At least one immunodominant TCR beta clonotype appeared in every T-cell large granular lymphocyte leukemia patient. No sample exists from the first appearance of each clone. Suggested: STAT3 mutation was not the ancestral event for these clonal expansions.

The CDR3 is made up of 15 amino acids. From germline, CDR1 is LGHNA and CDR2 YNFKEQ. V trimming: 3 bases; J trimming: 7 bases; junction bases outside the gene matches: 4. The method was immunoSEQ multiplex PCR; TCRdb's version includes in-frame clones alone and lacks a portion of them. Among some 31,000 clones listed, more than 75% were seen once. This clonotype originated in a man in his 60s with T-cell large granular lymphocyte leukemia. Some clones in this sample may be carry-over from other donors' samples. Sequences were obtained from peripheral blood mononuclear cells. The chain links TRBV4-2 to TRBJ1-6, with 9 positions matching TRBD1. The CDR3 reads CASSQDGQGNSPLHF. The CDR3 region has the DNA TGTGCCAGCAGCCAGGACGGACAGGGGAATTCACCCCTCCACTTT.